This entry lists 22 T cell receptor beta chains sequenced from one sample in a study of shared clonotypes between healthy human individuals. Measured with immunoSEQ multiplex PCR; TCRdb has only the in-frame clones, and not every one. The sample carries 950,000 to 1,300,000 clones, around 75% recorded once. The source material was memory CD4+ T cells sorted from blood. Indicated subset: CD45RA-negative fraction. These TCRs come from a man younger than 35 in good health.

The chain is built from TRBV2 and TRBJ1-5; D possibly corresponds to TRBD1 (6 bases). There are 15 residues in the CDR3. With 2 bases removed from V and 3 bases from J, the gap between germline ends came to 11 bases. Germline V gene lookup returns CDR1 SNHLY and CDR2 FYNNEI. CDR3 nucleotides: TGTGCCAGCAGTGAACAGGGGCGGGTCAATCAGCCCCAGCATTTT. Translated: CASSEQGRVNQPQHF.

The chain has TRBV7-6 and TRBJ2-3, with D tentatively TRBD2 (6 bases). The V end was cut by 2 bases, the J end by 4 bases, with 16 bases between. CDR1 SGHVS and CDR2 FNYEAQ come from the germline V gene. There are 16 residues in the CDR3. Here the CDR3 DNA reads TGTGCCAGCAGCTTAATTGGAGGGGCCGCATCAGATACGCAGTATTTT. It is translated as CASSLIGGAASDTQYF.

The CDR3 DNA follows: TGTGCCAGTAGTGCTTCTTACAGGGGCTACGAGCAGTACTTC. Amino acids: CASSASYRGYEQYF. This chain connects TRBV19 to TRBJ2-7; 7 nucleotides match TRBD1. Germline assignment: CDR1 LNHDA and CDR2 SQIVND (reference sequence). Trimming took 5 bases from V and 3 from J; bases not matched to a gene: 7. This CDR3 has 14 residues.

V is TRBV5-1 and J is TRBJ2-5, with D perhaps matching TRBD1 or TRBD2 (6 bases each). With 5 bases removed from V and 4 bases from J, the gap between germline ends came to 18 bases. The germline V gene has CDR1 SGHRS and CDR2 YFSETQ. CDR3 length equals 15 residues. The chain's CDR3 is CASRSTGGQGETQYF. The CDR3 nucleotides are TGCGCCAGCAGATCTACCGGGGGCCAGGGAGAGACCCAGTACTTC. Variable domain in full (rest from reference TRBV5-1 and TRBJ2-5): KAGVTQTPRYLIKTRGQQVTLSCSPISGHRSVSWYQQTPGQGLQFLFEYFSETQRNKGNFPGRFSGRQFSNSRSEMNVSTLELGDSALYLCASRSTGGQGETQYFGPGTRLLVL.

Notes on this clone: This may arise from a read error, as a much more abundant clone is one base away. This same CDR3 is encoded by further DNA sequences in the sample. The genes are TRBV30 and TRBJ1-4, with D perhaps TRBD1 (6 bases). Germline V CDR1 and CDR2: GTSNPN, SVGIG (reference sequence). This CDR3 comprises 14 residues. With 0 bases removed from V and 1 base from J, the gap between germline ends came to 6 bases. CDR3 in amino acids: CAWSVGGTNEKLFF. In DNA, the CDR3 is TGTGCCTGGAGTGTAGGGGGAACTAATGAAAAACTGTTTTTT. Based on the CDR3 plus reference TRBV30 and TRBJ1-4, the full variable domain is SQTIHQWPATLVQPVGSPLSLECTVEGTSNPNLYWYRQAAGRGLQLLFYSVGIGQISSEVPQNLSASRPQDRQFILSSKKLLLSDSGFYLCAWSVGGTNEKLFFGSGTQLSVL.

The rearrangement links TRBV5-4 to TRBJ2-7; 12 bases align to TRBD1. Looked up from germline, CDR1 is SGHNT and CDR2 is YYREEE (reference sequence). V dropped 3 bases and J dropped 5; count of bases not matched to a gene: 12. The CDR3 totals 17 residues. CDR3 sequence (DNA): TGTGCCAGCAGCTCGTACCGGAGGGACAGGGGGCATAACGAGCAGTACTTC. Encoded protein: CASSSYRRDRGHNEQYF.

A few counts support this clone. DNA of the CDR3: TGTGCCAGCAGCTGGACAGGGACCACCGGGGAGCTGTTTTTT. Residues: CASSWTGTTGELFF. The chain is built from TRBV6-1 and TRBJ2-2; 8 bases fit TRBD1. Germline values: CDR1 MNHNS, CDR2 SASEGT. The length of the CDR3 is 14 residues. J gave up 4 bases and V 6 bases, and 4 bases lay outside the gene matches.

The chain has TRBV19 and TRBJ1-2; 8 positions match TRBD1. The V gene end was trimmed by 4 bases and the J gene end by 7 bases; junction bases not matched to a gene: 2. The CDR3 length is 12 residues. Germline CDR1 is LNHDA and CDR2 is SQIVND (reference sequence). As DNA, the CDR3 is TGTGCCAGTAGTAGGCAGGGGGCTGGCTACACCTTC. This gives the protein CASSRQGAGYTF.

CDR3 in amino acids: CASSPGQVPYEQYF. The DNA of the CDR3 is TGTGCCAGCAGCCCGGGACAGGTCCCCTACGAGCAGTACTTC. The chain joins TRBV7-2 to TRBJ2-7, with 8 bases lining up with TRBD1. The germline V gene encodes CDR1 SGHTA and CDR2 FQGNSA. The ends lost 5 bases at V and 2 bases at J; junction bases unmatched: 5. The CDR3 loop spans 14 amino acids.

The rearrangement links TRBV27 to TRBJ2-6; D not resolved. Germline assignment: CDR1 MNHEY and CDR2 SMNVEV (reference sequence). The length of the CDR3 is 15 residues. The V gene lost 3 bases and the J gene lost 4 bases, with 10 bases spanning the gap. CDR3 region: CASSFEALGANVLTF. In DNA, the CDR3 is TGTGCCAGCAGTTTCGAGGCGCTAGGGGCCAACGTCCTGACTTTC.

This rearrangement joins TRBV2 to TRBJ2-5, with a possible D match to TRBD2 (6 bases). This CDR3 is built from 15 residues. V lost 3 bases to trimming and J lost 5 bases, with 16 bases between them. Looked up from germline, CDR1 is SNHLY and CDR2 is FYNNEI. CDR3 protein: CASSDFGSRVETQYF. CDR3 nucleotides: TGTGCCAGCAGTGACTTCGGGAGTAGGGTGGAGACCCAGTACTTC.

Comment on this clone: Compared with germline, one end of the junction differs, possibly owing to a read error. The chain combines TRBV7-9 with TRBJ2-1; 11 bases fit TRBD2. Germline V gene lookup returns CDR1 SEHNR and CDR2 FQNEAQ (reference sequence). This CDR3 has 15 amino acids. This chain's CDR3 is CASSLAGGLRNEQFF. CDR3 nucleotides: TGTGCCAGCAGCCTAGCGGGAGGATTGAGGAATGAGCAGTTCTTC.

The rearrangement joins TRBV5-1 to TRBJ2-7, with D possibly being TRBD1 (5 bases). The V end was cut by 2 bases, the J end by 6 bases, with 15 bases between. CDR1 and CDR2 from the germline V gene are SGHRS and YFSETQ. The length of the CDR3 is 14 residues. CDR3 DNA sequence: TGCGCCAGCAGCTTTCTGACAGCCCAATCCGAGCAGTACTTC. Its translation is CASSFLTAQSEQYF.

The chain couples TRBV4-3 to TRBJ2-7; maybe TRBD1 (5 bases). The CDR3 extends over 15 amino acids. The germline gives CDR1 LGHNA, CDR2 YSLEER. The V and J ends lost 1 base and 0 bases respectively, with 10 bases between them. CDR3 sequence: CASSQVRGSSYEQYF. The CDR3 DNA reads as TGCGCCAGCAGCCAAGTTAGGGGTAGCTCCTACGAGCAGTACTTC.

The chain uses TRBV2 and TRBJ2-1; 9 positions match TRBD1. This CDR3 has 14 residues. The V gene end was trimmed by 6 bases and the J gene end by 5 bases; junction bases not matched to a gene: 5. The germline V gene encodes CDR1 SNHLY and CDR2 FYNNEI. The CDR3 sequence: CASRTGTGNNEQFF. The CDR3 DNA reads TGTGCCAGCAGGACCGGGACAGGGAACAATGAGCAGTTCTTC.

The genes are TRBV7-2 and TRBJ2-3; 9 positions match TRBD1. Per the germline V gene, CDR1 is SGHTA and CDR2 is FQGNSA. The CDR3 is 15 amino acids. Trimming took 4 bases from V and 4 from J; bases not matched to a gene: 6. The CDR3 loop is CASSWGQGGADTQYF. CDR3 DNA: TGTGCCAGCAGCTGGGGACAGGGCGGCGCAGATACGCAGTATTTT.

J is TRBJ2-5 and V is TRBV4-1; 12 nucleotides agree with TRBD1. Trimming took 2 bases from V and 4 from J; bases not matched to a gene: 14. Germline V lookup: CDR1 MGHRA, CDR2 YSYEKL. CDR3 length: 19 residues. The CDR3 protein is CASSQMSGTGGFGRETQYF. The CDR3, as DNA: TGCGCCAGCAGCCAAATGTCCGGGACAGGGGGCTTCGGGAGAGAGACCCAGTACTTC.

V and J are TRBV5-1 and TRBJ2-3; 8 bases fit TRBD1. The V gene's germline CDR1 is SGHRS and CDR2 YFSETQ. This CDR3 comprises 14 residues. The V and J ends lost 4 bases and 5 bases, in that order; junction bases with no gene match: 6. CDR3 nucleotide sequence: TGCGCCAGCAGCGGCGGGACAGGAGGAGATACGCAGTATTTT. Its translation is CASSGGTGGDTQYF.

This sequence joins TRBV15 and TRBJ2-1, with TRBD2 matching over 12 bases. J was trimmed by 8 bases and V by 11 bases; bases with no gene match: 19. The CDR3 contains 17 residues. Germline CDR1 is LNHNV and CDR2 is YYDKDF (reference sequence). CDR3 region: CAASSSGRAVLVYEQFF. The CDR3 coding sequence is TGTGCCGCTTCCTCTAGCGGGAGGGCTGTCTTGGTATATGAGCAGTTCTTC.

This chain uses TRBV5-8 with TRBJ1-1; D perhaps matches TRBD1 (5 bases). Trimming removed 4 bases from V and 0 bases from J, with 13 bases in between. CDR1 is SGHTS, CDR2 YDEGEE, per germline. This CDR3 comprises 15 residues. CDR3 nucleotide sequence: TGTGCCAGCAGCCGAAACGACAGATTGAACACTGAAGCTTTCTTT. Amino acid sequence: CASSRNDRLNTEAFF.

The rearrangement uses TRBV5-6 and TRBJ2-7, with D possibly being TRBD2 (5 bases). From germline, CDR1 is SGHDT and CDR2 YYEEEE. Deletions cut 6 bases from V and 5 bases from J, with 12 bases between. The CDR3 runs 12 residues. Here the CDR3 reads CASTRRADEQYF. The DNA for the CDR3 is TGTGCCAGCACAAGGCGAGCGGACGAGCAGTACTTC. Filled out from reference TRBV5-6 and TRBJ2-7, the complete variable domain reads DAGVTQSPTHLIKTRGQQVTLRCSPKSGHDTVSWYQQALGQGPQFIFQYYEEEERQRGNFPDRFSGHQFPNYSSELNVNALLLGDSALYLCASTRRADEQYFGPGTRLTVT.

On this clone itself: Its ends do not fully match the called genes, so a read error is possible. The chain has TRBV5-6 and TRBJ2-2, with D perhaps matching TRBD1 (6 bases). This CDR3 has 14 amino acids. The germline V gene has CDR1 SGHDT and CDR2 YYEEEE. Here the CDR3 reads CASSLDSGVRELFF. Written as DNA, the CDR3 is TGTGCCAGCAGTTTGGATTCAGGGGTACGGGAGCTGTTTTTT. Combining the CDR3 with reference TRBV5-6 and TRBJ2-2 gives the whole variable domain DAGVTQSPTHLIKTRGQQVTLRCSPKSGHDTVSWYQQALGQGPQFIFQYYEEEERQRGNFPDRFSGHQFPNYSSELNVNALLLGDSALYLCASSLDSGVRELFFGEGSRLTVL.